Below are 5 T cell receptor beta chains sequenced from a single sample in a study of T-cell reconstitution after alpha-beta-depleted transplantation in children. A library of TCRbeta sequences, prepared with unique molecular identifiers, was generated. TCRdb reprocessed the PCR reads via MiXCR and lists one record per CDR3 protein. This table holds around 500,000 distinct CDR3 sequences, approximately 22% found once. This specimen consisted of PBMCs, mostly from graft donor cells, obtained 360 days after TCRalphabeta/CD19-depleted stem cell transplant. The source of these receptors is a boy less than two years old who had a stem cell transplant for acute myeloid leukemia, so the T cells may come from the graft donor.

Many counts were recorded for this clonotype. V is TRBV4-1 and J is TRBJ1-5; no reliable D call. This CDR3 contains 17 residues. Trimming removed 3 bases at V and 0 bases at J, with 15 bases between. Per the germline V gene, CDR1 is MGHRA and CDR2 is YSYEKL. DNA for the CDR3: TGCGCCAGCAGCCAGGGTGGGGAGGGATATAGCAATCAGCCCCAGCATTTT. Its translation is CASSQGGEGYSNQPQHF.

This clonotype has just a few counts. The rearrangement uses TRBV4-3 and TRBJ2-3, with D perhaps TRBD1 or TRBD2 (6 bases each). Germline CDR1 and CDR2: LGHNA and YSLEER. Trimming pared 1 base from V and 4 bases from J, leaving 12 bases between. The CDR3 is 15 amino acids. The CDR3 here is CASSQVRGGPDTQYF. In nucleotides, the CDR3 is TGCGCCAGCAGCCAAGTTAGAGGGGGGCCAGATACGCAGTATTTT.

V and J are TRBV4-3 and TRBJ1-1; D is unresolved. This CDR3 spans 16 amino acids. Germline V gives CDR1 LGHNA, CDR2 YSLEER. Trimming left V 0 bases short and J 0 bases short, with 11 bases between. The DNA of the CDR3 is TGCGCCAGCAGCCAAGATCTAGGGCGGATGAACACTGAAGCTTTCTTT. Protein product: CASSQDLGRMNTEAFF.

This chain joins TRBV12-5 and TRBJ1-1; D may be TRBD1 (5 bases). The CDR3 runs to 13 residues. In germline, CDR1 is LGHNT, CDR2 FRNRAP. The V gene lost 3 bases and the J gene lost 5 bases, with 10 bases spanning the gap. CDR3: CASGFPGETEAFF. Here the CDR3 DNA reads TGTGCTAGTGGTTTTCCGGGGGAAACTGAAGCTTTCTTT.

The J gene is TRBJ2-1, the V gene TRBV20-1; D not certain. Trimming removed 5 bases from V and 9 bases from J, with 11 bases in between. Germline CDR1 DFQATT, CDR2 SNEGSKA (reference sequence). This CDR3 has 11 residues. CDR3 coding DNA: TGCAGTGCTTCCAGGTCACCTGAGCAGTTCTTC. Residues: CSASRSPEQFF.